These T cell receptor beta chains were read from a single sample in a study of OX40 agonist ivuxolimab in advanced cancers. Some clones are missing from TCRdb's copy, which holds only in-frame ones; the method was immunoSEQ multiplex PCR. The data contain 90,000 to 150,000 clones, over 75% of them singletons. The sample here was CD4+ or CD8+ T cells sorted from blood, taken in a trial of the OX40 agonist ivuxolimab. Source of these receptors: an adult with an advanced solid tumor such as melanoma, head and neck, liver or kidney cancer. Both conserved end residues are part of each CDR3. A D gene is named only where the DNA matches it firmly. Only some rows state a clone size, as once, few, many or a class for expanded clones.

>TRBD1|TRBV2|TRBJ1-1|NA
CASSSRQGGSEAFF
TGTGCCAGCAGTTCCCGACAGGGAGGGTCTGAAGCTTTCTTT
>NA|TRBV25-1|TRBJ2-7|NA
CASRGPAPYEQYF
TGTGCCAGCAGGGGACCGGCTCCCTACGAGCAGTACTTC
>TRBD2|TRBV6-4|TRBJ2-5|NA
CASSDLTSGDQETQYF
TGTGCCAGCAGTGACTTGACTAGCGGGGACCAAGAGACCCAGTACTTC
>NA|TRBV11-2|TRBJ2-2|NA
CASSLGPLLRAGELFF
TGTGCCAGCAGCTTAGGGCCGCTCCTGAGGGCCGGGGAGCTGTTTTTT
>NA|TRBV30|TRBJ1-2|NA
CAWSVYQAKGNGYTF
TGTGCCTGGAGTGTATATCAGGCCAAGGGTAATGGCTACACCTTC
>TRBD2|TRBV6-5|TRBJ2-7|NA
CASSSGGHEQYF
TGTGCCAGCAGTTCGGGGGGACACGAGCAGTACTTC
>NA|TRBV2|TRBJ2-3|once
CASLAPDTQYF
TGTGCCAGCTTAGCCCCGGATACGCAGTATTTT
>TRBD1|TRBV10-2|TRBJ1-3|NA
CASTRGLDGNTIYF
TGCGCCAGCACCAGGGGGTTGGACGGAAACACCATATATTTT
>NA|TRBV7-2|TRBJ1-3|NA
CATSPGFGNTIYF
TGTGCCACCAGCCCGGGTTTTGGAAACACCATATATTTT
>NA|TRBV21-1|TRBJ1-4|NA
CASSPHRDSREKLFF
TGTGCCAGCAGCCCCCATAGGGACAGCCGTGAAAAACTGTTTTTT
>NA|TRBV21-1|TRBJ1-2|NA
CASSNWPKQDVVGYTF
TGTGCCAGCAGCAATTGGCCAAAACAGGATGTAGTTGGCTACACCTTC
>NA|TRBV5-1|TRBJ2-1|NA
CASSLANGPNEQFF
TGCGCCAGCAGCTTGGCCAACGGGCCTAATGAGCAGTTCTTC
>NA|TRBV4-3|TRBJ2-5|NA
CASSQEWYPGETQYF
TGCGCCAGCAGCCAAGAGTGGTACCCGGGAGAGACCCAGTACTTC
>TRBD1|TRBV27|TRBJ2-5|NA
CASSSDRVTQYF
TGTGCCAGCAGTTCCGACAGGGTCACCCAGTACTTC
>NA|TRBV4-1|TRBJ2-7|NA
CASSQGWGRQWDLEQYF
TGCGCCAGCAGCCAGGGCTGGGGGAGGCAGTGGGACCTGGAGCAGTACTTC
>TRBD1|TRBV6-1|TRBJ1-5|NA
CASRTTGGNQPQHF
TGTGCCAGCAGGACGACAGGGGGTAATCAGCCCCAGCATTTT
>NA|TRBV30|TRBJ2-7|NA
CAWSVGEQYF
TGTGCCTGGAGTGTGGGAGAGCAGTACTTC
>NA|TRBV12-1|TRBJ2-4|few
CASTDSPGQENIQYF
TGTGCCAGCACCGATTCTCCGGGACAGGAAAACATTCAGTACTTC
>NA|TRBV15|TRBJ1-4|NA
CATSRDSRGSNEKLFF
TGTGCCACCAGCAGAGATAGCCGAGGGTCGAATGAAAAACTGTTTTTT
>NA|TRBV7-8|TRBJ2-4|NA
CASSPPLKNIQYF
TGTGCCAGCAGCCCCCCGTTGAAAAACATTCAGTACTTC
>NA|TRBV7-2|TRBJ2-4|NA
CASSSGTEKNIQYF
TGTGCCAGCAGTTCCGGGACGGAGAAAAACATTCAGTACTTC
>NA|TRBV10-1|TRBJ2-2|NA
CASSGQAPGELFF
TGCGCCAGCAGTGGACAGGCCCCGGGGGAGCTGTTTTTT
>NA|TRBV6-5|TRBJ1-5|NA
CASSAGDGNQPQHF
TGTGCCAGCAGCGCGGGGGATGGCAATCAGCCCCAGCATTTT
>NA|TRBV28|TRBJ2-7|once
CASTTRPGSYEQYF
TGTGCCAGCACAACGCGGCCGGGCTCCTACGAGCAGTACTTC
>TRBD1|TRBV5-1|TRBJ1-2|once
CASSLGVQTGGYGYTF
TGCGCCAGCAGCTTGGGGGTGCAGACAGGGGGCTATGGCTACACCTTC
>NA|TRBV11-2|TRBJ2-5|NA
CASSLDQETQYF
TGTGCCAGCAGCTTAGACCAAGAGACCCAGTACTTC
>TRBD1|TRBV28|TRBJ1-2|NA
CASSSGQVVRGYTF
TGTGCCAGCAGTTCTGGACAGGTCGTACGGGGCTACACCTTC
>TRBD2|TRBV27|TRBJ2-1|NA
CASHSGGAYNEQFF
TGTGCCAGCCATAGCGGGGGGGCCTACAATGAGCAGTTCTTC
>TRBD1|TRBV15|TRBJ1-1|NA
CATSRGDRASVAFF
TGTGCCACCAGCAGAGGAGACAGGGCGAGTGTAGCTTTCTTT
>TRBD2|TRBV7-2|TRBJ2-1|NA
CASSPSGRWEDEQFF
TGTGCCAGCAGCCCTAGCGGGAGATGGGAGGATGAGCAGTTCTTC
>TRBD2|TRBV5-1|TRBJ2-3|once
CASSLDGTSGGTRHTQYF
TGCGCCAGCAGCTTGGATGGCACTAGCGGGGGGACACGACATACGCAGTATTTT
>TRBD2|TRBV7-2|TRBJ2-5|NA
CASSLAGTGGQETQYF
TGTGCCAGCAGCTTAGCGGGGACGGGGGGCCAAGAGACCCAGTACTTC
>TRBD1|TRBV28|TRBJ1-4|NA
CASKKTGVWEKLFF
TGTGCCAGCAAGAAAACAGGGGTATGGGAAAAACTGTTTTTT
>NA|TRBV7-8|TRBJ2-2|NA
CASSLGQNTGELFF
TGTGCCAGCAGCTTAGGCCAGAACACCGGGGAGCTGTTTTTT
>NA|TRBV28|TRBJ2-3|NA
CASSDYTQYF
TGTGCCAGCAGCGACTATACGCAGTATTTT
>NA|TRBV6-5|TRBJ1-5|NA
CASSYNINQPQHF
TGTGCCAGCAGTTACAATATCAATCAGCCCCAGCATTTT
>TRBD1|TRBV5-5|TRBJ1-1|once
CASSKGQGVLAFF
TGTGCCAGCAGCAAGGGACAGGGGGTCCTGGCTTTCTTT
>NA|TRBV7-9|TRBJ2-2|few
CASSLAGPTGELFF
TGTGCCAGCAGCTTAGCAGGGCCCACCGGGGAGCTGTTTTTT
>TRBD1|TRBV19|TRBJ2-1|few
CASSMADRGLDEQFF
TGTGCCAGTAGTATGGCGGACAGGGGGCTGGATGAGCAGTTCTTC
>TRBD2|TRBV6-5|TRBJ2-3|NA
CASSYSLAGGKDTQYF
TGTGCCAGCAGTTACTCACTAGCGGGGGGAAAAGATACGCAGTATTTT
>TRBD1|TRBV7-2|TRBJ1-2|NA
CASSLRAGGKGYTF
TGTGCCAGCAGCTTAAGGGCAGGGGGTAAGGGCTACACCTTC
>NA|TRBV7-2|TRBJ1-6|NA
CASSSVTGSIRTPLHF
TGTGCCAGCAGCTCCGTCACAGGGAGCATTCGGACACCCCTCCACTTT
>NA|TRBV18|TRBJ1-2|NA
CASSPDRVYGYTF
TGTGCCAGCTCACCGGACAGAGTCTATGGCTACACCTTC
>NA|TRBV19|TRBJ1-2|NA
CASSTQGNYGYTF
TGTGCCAGTAGTACCCAGGGGAACTATGGCTACACCTTC
>NA|TRBV15|TRBJ1-4|NA
CATNLEATNEKLFF
TGTGCCACCAACTTAGAGGCAACTAATGAAAAACTGTTTTTT
>NA|TRBV4-3|TRBJ2-1|NA
CASSQEQGTYNEQFF
TGCGCCAGCAGCCAAGAACAGGGTACCTACAATGAGCAGTTCTTC
>TRBD1|TRBV19|TRBJ1-6|NA
CASSTDRENSPLHF
TGTGCCAGTAGTACGGACAGGGAAAATTCACCCCTCCACTTT
>NA|TRBV18|TRBJ1-2|NA
CASSPPWQAGGYGYTF
TGTGCCAGCTCACCACCGTGGCAGGCCGGCGGCTATGGCTACACCTTC
>NA|TRBV7-2|TRBJ2-5|NA
CASSIPTVSETQYF
TGTGCCAGCAGCATACCGACAGTGTCAGAGACCCAGTACTTC
>TRBD2|TRBV6-1|TRBJ2-5|NA
CASSERLTSGQETQYF
TGTGCCAGCAGTGAAAGGCTGACTAGCGGCCAAGAGACCCAGTACTTC
>TRBD1|TRBV7-9|TRBJ2-5|NA
CASSVNRGQETQYF
TGTGCCAGCAGCGTAAACAGGGGGCAAGAGACCCAGTACTTC
>TRBD1|TRBV6-5|TRBJ1-2|once
CASSKTGTGVGYTF
TGTGCCAGCAGTAAGACCGGGACAGGGGTTGGCTACACCTTC
>NA|TRBV19|TRBJ2-2|NA
CASSRINTGELFF
TGTGCCAGTAGTAGGATCAACACCGGGGAGCTGTTTTTT
>NA|TRBV4-3|TRBJ1-1|NA
CASSPGGGTNTEAFF
TGCGCCAGCAGCCCAGGCGGGGGCACGAACACTGAAGCTTTCTTT
>NA|TRBV7-9|TRBJ1-6|few
CASSHGQFNSPLHF
TGTGCCAGCAGCCACGGACAGTTCAATTCACCCCTCCACTTT
>TRBD2|TRBV5-1|TRBJ2-5|NA
CASSAGVPETQYF
TGCGCCAGCAGCGCGGGGGTACCAGAGACCCAGTACTTC
>NA|TRBV6-6|TRBJ2-7|once
CASSSTGVISYEQYF
TGTGCCAGCAGTTCCACGGGGGTCATCTCCTACGAGCAGTACTTC
>NA|TRBV18|TRBJ1-5|NA
CASSPVGGGDQPQHF
TGTGCCAGCTCACCGGTAGGCGGTGGCGATCAGCCCCAGCATTTT
>NA|TRBV28|TRBJ1-1|NA
CASRTEGDTEAFF
TGTGCCAGCAGGACAGAGGGGGACACTGAAGCTTTCTTT